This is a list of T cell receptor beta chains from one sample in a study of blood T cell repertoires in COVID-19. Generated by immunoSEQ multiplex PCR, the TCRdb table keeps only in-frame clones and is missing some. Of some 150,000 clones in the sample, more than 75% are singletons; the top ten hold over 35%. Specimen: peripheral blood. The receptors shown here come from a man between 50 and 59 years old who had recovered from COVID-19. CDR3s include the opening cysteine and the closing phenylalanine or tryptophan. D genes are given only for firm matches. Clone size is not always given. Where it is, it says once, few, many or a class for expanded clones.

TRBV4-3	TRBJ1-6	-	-	CASSHMTGTDSPLHF	TGCGCCAGCAGCCACATGACAGGTACTGATTCACCCCTCCACTTT
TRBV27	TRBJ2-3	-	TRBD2	CASSRGGAGYTDTQYF	TGTGCCAGCAGTCGCGGGGGGGCGGGGTACACAGATACGCAGTATTTT
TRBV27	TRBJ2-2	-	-	CASSWGEGVGELFF	TGTGCCAGCAGTTGGGGGGAGGGGGTCGGGGAGCTGTTTTTT
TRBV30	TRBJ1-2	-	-	CAWRQGTNYGYTF	TGTGCCTGGAGACAGGGTACAAACTATGGCTACACCTTC
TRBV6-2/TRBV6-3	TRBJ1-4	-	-	CASSFFGRTAIATNEKLFF	TGTGCCAGCAGTTTCTTCGGAAGGACAGCGATTGCAACTAATGAAAAACTGTTTTTT
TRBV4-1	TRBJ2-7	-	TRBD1	CASSRVPGQVHEQYF	TGCGCCAGCAGCCGGGTCCCGGGACAGGTGCACGAGCAGTACTTC
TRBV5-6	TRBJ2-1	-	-	CASSTLRIREANEQFF	TGTGCCAGCAGCACCCTTAGGATCCGGGAAGCCAATGAGCAGTTCTTC
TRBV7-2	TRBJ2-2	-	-	CASSLVGEAGELFF	TGTGCCAGCAGCTTAGTTGGGGAGGCCGGGGAGCTGTTTTTT
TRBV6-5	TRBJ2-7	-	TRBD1	CASMGGQGSYEQYF	TGTGCCAGCATGGGTGGACAGGGCTCCTACGAGCAGTACTTC
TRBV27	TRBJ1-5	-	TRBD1	CASSLVQGGSRSNQPQHF	TGTGCCAGCAGTTTGGTACAGGGGGGTTCGCGGAGCAATCAGCCCCAGCATTTT
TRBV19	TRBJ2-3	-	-	CASSIVFADTQYF	TGTGCCAGTAGTATAGTTTTCGCAGATACGCAGTATTTT
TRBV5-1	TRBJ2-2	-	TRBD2	CASSQTSGGATGELFF	TGCGCCAGCAGCCAGACTAGCGGGGGGGCCACCGGGGAGCTGTTTTTT
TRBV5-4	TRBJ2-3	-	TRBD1	CASSPGQATDTQYF	TGTGCCAGCAGCCCTGGACAGGCAACAGATACGCAGTATTTT
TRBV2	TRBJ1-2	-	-	CASGGQLANYGYTF	TGTGCCAGCGGTGGACAGTTAGCTAACTATGGCTACACCTTC
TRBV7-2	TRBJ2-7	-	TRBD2	CASSLVAGAGSYEQYF	TGTGCCAGCAGCTTGGTAGCGGGGGCCGGCTCCTACGAGCAGTACTTC
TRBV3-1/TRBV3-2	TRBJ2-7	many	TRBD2	CASSQGTGGINEQYF	TGTGCCAGCAGCCAAGGGACCGGGGGGATAAACGAGCAGTACTTC
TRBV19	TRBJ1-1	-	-	CASSIYTGPNTEAFF	TGTGCCAGTAGTATCTATACAGGGCCAAACACTGAAGCTTTCTTT
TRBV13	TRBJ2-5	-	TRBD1	CASSVQYRGNVQETQYF	TGTGCCAGCAGCGTACAGTACAGGGGGAACGTTCAAGAGACCCAGTACTTC
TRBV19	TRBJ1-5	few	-	CASSIGSGDQPQHF	TGTGCCAGTAGTATAGGCTCAGGGGACCAGCCCCAGCATTTT
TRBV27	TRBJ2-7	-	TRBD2	CASSLGLNSYEQYF	TGTGCCAGCAGTTTGGGACTAAACTCCTACGAGCAGTACTTC
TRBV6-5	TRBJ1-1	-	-	CASTLRGGHTEAFF	TGTGCCAGCACCCTCCGGGGGGGGCACACTGAAGCTTTCTTT
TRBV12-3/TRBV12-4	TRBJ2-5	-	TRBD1	CASKGAIKTQYF	TGTGCCAGCAAGGGGGCCATCAAGACCCAGTACTTC
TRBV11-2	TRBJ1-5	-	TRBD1	CASSPDRYSNQPQHF	TGTGCCAGCAGCCCGGACAGGTATAGCAATCAGCCCCAGCATTTT
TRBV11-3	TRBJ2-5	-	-	CASSLDSRGQREETQYF	TGTGCCAGCAGCTTAGATTCCAGGGGACAACGGGAAGAGACCCAGTACTTC
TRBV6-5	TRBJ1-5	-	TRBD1	CASSPTGGSNQPQHF	TGTGCCAGCAGTCCTACAGGGGGCAGCAATCAGCCCCAGCATTTT
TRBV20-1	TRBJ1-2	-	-	CSASPQGDYGYTF	TGCAGTGCTAGTCCCCAGGGCGACTATGGCTACACCTTC
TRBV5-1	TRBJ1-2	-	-	CASSLVLDPPAGYTF	TGCGCCAGCAGCTTGGTGCTAGACCCCCCGGCCGGCTACACCTTC
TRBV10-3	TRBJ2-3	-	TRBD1	CAISGQASGADTQYF	TGTGCCATCAGCGGACAGGCCTCAGGAGCAGATACGCAGTATTTT
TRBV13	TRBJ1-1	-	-	CASSSGDTEAFF	TGTGCCAGCAGCTCGGGGGACACTGAAGCTTTCTTT
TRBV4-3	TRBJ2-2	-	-	CASSQGRVANTGELFF	TGCGCCAGCAGCCAAGGTCGGGTCGCGAACACCGGGGAGCTGTTTTTT
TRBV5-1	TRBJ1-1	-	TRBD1	CASSGGQGDTEAFF	TGCGCCAGCAGCGGCGGACAGGGCGACACTGAAGCTTTCTTT
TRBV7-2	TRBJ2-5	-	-	CASSPLRSRGTQYF	TGTGCCAGCAGCCCGCTCCGGAGCCGCGGGACCCAGTACTTC
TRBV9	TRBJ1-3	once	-	CASSALPGSGNTIYF	TGTGCCAGCAGCGCACTACCCGGGTCTGGAAACACCATATATTTT
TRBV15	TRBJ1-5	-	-	CATSRDQQPQHF	TGTGCCACCAGCAGAGATCAGCAGCCCCAGCATTTT
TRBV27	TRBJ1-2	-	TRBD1	CASRPNRGQLNYGYTF	TGTGCCAGCAGACCGAACAGGGGGCAGCTGAACTATGGCTACACCTTC
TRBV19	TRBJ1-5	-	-	CASSIGGAQPQHF	TGTGCCAGTAGTATAGGGGGCGCCCAGCCCCAGCATTTT
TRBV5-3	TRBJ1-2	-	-	CARSLDSLLYGYTF	TGTGCCAGAAGCTTGGACAGTCTGCTCTATGGCTACACCTTC
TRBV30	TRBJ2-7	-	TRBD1	CAWQWGQGAEQYF	TGTGCCTGGCAATGGGGACAGGGGGCTGAGCAGTACTTC
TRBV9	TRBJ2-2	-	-	CASSVEGRDSGELFF	TGTGCCAGCAGCGTAGAGGGCAGGGATTCTGGGGAGCTGTTTTTT
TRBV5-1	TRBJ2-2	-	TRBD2	CASSLAGLAGFGELFF	TGCGCCAGCAGCTTGGCCGGACTAGCGGGGTTCGGGGAGCTGTTTTTT
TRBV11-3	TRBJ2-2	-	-	CASRLIQNTGELFF	TGTGCCAGCAGATTGATACAAAACACCGGGGAGCTGTTTTTT
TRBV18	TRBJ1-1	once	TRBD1	CASSPLGQAMMNTEAFF	TGTGCCAGCTCACCACTAGGACAGGCGATGATGAACACTGAAGCTTTCTTT
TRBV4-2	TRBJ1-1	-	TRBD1	CASSHQQGANTEAFF	TGTGCCAGCAGCCATCAACAGGGGGCCAACACTGAAGCTTTCTTT
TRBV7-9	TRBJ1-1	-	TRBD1	CASILTGEPLEAFF	TGTGCCAGCATCCTGACAGGGGAGCCTCTCGAAGCTTTCTTT
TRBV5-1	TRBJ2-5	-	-	CASSLGQIQETQYF	TGCGCCAGCAGCTTGGGACAGATCCAAGAGACCCAGTACTTC
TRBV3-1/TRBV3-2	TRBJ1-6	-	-	CASSQDGASSYNSPLHF	TGTGCCAGCAGCCAAGATGGGGCGAGCTCCTATAATTCACCCCTCCACTTT
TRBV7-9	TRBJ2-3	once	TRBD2	CASSPRGSGGVPDTQYF	TGTGCCAGCAGCCCGCGGGGTAGCGGGGGGGTCCCAGATACGCAGTATTTT
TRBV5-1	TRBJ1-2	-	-	CASSLLSNYGYTF	TGCGCCAGCAGCCTCCTATCTAACTATGGCTACACCTTC
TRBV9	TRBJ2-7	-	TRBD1	CASSASDRPSYEQYF	TGTGCCAGCAGCGCTTCGGACAGGCCCTCCTACGAGCAGTACTTC